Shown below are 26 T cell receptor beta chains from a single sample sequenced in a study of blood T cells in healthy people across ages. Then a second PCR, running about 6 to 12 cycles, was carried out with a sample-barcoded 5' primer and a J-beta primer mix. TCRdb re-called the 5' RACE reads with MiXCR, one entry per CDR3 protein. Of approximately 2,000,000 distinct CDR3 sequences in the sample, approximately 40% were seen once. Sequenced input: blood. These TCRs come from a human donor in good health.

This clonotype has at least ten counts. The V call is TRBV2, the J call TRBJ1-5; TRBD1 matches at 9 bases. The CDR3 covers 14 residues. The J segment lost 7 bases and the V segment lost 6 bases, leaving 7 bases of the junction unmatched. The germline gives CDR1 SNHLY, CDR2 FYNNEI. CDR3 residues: CASSPGQGYQPQHF. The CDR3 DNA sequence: TGTGCCAGCAGCCCTGGACAGGGGTACCAGCCCCAGCATTTT.

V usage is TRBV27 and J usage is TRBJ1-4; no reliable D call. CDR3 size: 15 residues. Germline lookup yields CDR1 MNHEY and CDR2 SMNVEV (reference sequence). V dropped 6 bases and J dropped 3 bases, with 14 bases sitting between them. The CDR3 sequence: CASRSMGASNEKLFF. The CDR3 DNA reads TGTGCCAGCAGATCCATGGGTGCCTCTAATGAAAAACTGTTTTTT. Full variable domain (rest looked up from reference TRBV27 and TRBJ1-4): EAQVTQNPRYLITVTGKKLTVTCSQNMNHEYMSWYRQDPGLGLRQIYYSMNVEVTDKGDVPEGYKVSRKEKRNFPLILESPSPNQTSLYFCASRSMGASNEKLFFGSGTQLSVL.

CDR3 nucleotides: TGTGCCAGCAGCTTCCACCGACAGGGAGGCGGGGAGCTGTTTTTT. It encodes CASSFHRQGGGELFF. This sequence joins TRBV7-2 and TRBJ2-2; possibly TRBD1 for D (7 bases). The CDR3 contains 15 residues. Germline CDR1 is SGHTA and CDR2 is FQGNSA. V was clipped by 3 bases and J by 7 bases, with 15 bases between them.

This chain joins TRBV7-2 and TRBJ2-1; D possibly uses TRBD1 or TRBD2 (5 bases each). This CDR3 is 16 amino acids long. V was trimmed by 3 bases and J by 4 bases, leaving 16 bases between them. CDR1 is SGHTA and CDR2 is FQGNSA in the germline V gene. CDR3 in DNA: TGTGCCAGCAGCTTTGGGGGAAGGACGGGGTACAATGAGCAGTTCTTC. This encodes CASSFGGRTGYNEQFF.

CDR3 loop: CASSRQRGQGTGELFF. The CDR3 DNA reads TGTGCCAGCAGCCGGCAACGGGGCCAAGGCACCGGGGAGCTGTTTTTT. The chain employs TRBV7-2 and TRBJ2-2; D possibly matches TRBD1 or TRBD2 (5 bases each). Trimming stripped 5 bases from V and 4 bases from J, with 17 bases between. The CDR3 has 16 amino acids. Germline CDR1 SGHTA, CDR2 FQGNSA.

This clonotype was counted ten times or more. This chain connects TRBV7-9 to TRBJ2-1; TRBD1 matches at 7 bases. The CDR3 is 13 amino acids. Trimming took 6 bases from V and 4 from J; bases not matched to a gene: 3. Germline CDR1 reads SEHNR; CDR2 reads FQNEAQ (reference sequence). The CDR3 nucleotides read TGTGCCAGCAGTACGGGACAGTACAATGAGCAGTTCTTC. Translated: CASSTGQYNEQFF.

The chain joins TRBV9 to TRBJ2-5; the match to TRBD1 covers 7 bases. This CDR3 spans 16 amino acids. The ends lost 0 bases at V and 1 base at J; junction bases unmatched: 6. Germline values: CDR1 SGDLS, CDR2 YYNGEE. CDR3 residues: CASSVAPQGSQETQYF. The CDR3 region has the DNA TGTGCCAGCAGCGTAGCTCCACAGGGGAGCCAAGAGACCCAGTACTTC.

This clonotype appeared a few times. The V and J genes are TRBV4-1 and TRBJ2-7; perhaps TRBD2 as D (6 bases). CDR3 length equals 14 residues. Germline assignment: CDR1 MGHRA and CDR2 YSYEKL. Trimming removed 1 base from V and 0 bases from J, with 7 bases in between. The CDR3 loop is CASSQGGNSYEQYF. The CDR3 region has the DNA TGCGCCAGCAGCCAAGGCGGGAACTCCTACGAGCAGTACTTC.

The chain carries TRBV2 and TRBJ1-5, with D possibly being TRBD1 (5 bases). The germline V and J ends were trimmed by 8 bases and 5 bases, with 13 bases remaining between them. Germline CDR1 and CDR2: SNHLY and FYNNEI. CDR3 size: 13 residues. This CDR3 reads CASGRERDQPQHF. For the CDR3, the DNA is TGTGCCAGCGGCAGGGAAAGGGATCAGCCCCAGCATTTT.

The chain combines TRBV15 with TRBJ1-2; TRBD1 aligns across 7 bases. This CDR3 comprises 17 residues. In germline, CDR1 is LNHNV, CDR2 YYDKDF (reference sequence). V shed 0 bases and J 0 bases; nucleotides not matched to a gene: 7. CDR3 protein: CATSREQDRWANYGYTF. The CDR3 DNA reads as TGTGCCACCAGCAGAGAGCAGGACAGGTGGGCTAACTATGGCTACACCTTC.

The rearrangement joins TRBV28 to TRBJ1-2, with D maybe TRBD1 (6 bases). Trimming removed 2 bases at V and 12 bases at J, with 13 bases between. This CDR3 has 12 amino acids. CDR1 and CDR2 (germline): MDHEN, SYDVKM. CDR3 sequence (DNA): TGTGCCAGCAGTTTACTCAGGGGAAAAAACACCTTC. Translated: CASSLLRGKNTF.

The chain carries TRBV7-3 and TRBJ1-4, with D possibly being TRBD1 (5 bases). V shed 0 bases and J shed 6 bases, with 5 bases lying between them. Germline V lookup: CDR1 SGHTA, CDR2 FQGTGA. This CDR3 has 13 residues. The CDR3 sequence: CASSLTRDEKLFF. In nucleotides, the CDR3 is TGTGCCAGCAGCTTAACCAGGGATGAAAAACTGTTTTTT.

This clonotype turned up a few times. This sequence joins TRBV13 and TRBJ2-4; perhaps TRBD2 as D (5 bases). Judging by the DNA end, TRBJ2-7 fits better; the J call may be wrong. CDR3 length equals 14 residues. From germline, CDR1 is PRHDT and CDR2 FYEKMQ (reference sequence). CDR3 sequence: CASSSGMETYEQYF. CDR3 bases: TGTGCCAGCAGCTCGGGGATGGAGACCTACGAGCAGTACTTC.

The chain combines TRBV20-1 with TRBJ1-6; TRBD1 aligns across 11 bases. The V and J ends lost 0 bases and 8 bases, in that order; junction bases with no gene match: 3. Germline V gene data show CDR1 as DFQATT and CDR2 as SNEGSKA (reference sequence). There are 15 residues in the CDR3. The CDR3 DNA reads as TGCAGTGCTAGAGATGGGGACAGGGGGGATTCACCCCTCCACTTT. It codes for CSARDGDRGDSPLHF.

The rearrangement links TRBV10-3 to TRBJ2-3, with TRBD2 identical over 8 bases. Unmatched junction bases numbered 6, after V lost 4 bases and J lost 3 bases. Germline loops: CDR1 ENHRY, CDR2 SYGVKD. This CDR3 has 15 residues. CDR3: CAISANTGGTDTQYF. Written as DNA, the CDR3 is TGTGCCATCAGTGCAAACACGGGGGGGACAGATACGCAGTATTTT.

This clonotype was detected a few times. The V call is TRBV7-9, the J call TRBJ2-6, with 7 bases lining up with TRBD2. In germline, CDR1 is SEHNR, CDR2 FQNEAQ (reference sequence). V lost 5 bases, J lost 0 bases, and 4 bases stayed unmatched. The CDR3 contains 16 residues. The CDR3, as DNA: TGTGCCAGCAGCATACCGGGGGGCTCTGGGGCCAACGTCCTGACTTTC. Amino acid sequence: CASSIPGGSGANVLTF.

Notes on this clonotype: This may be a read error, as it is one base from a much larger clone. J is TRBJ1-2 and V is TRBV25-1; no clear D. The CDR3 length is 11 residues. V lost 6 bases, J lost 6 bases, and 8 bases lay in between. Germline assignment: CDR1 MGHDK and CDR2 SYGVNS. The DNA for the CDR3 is TGTGCCAGCAGGGAAGCCGATGGCTACACCTTC. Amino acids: CASREADGYTF.

CDR3: CSAREVRGATYNEQFF. The CDR3 DNA reads as TGCAGTGCTAGAGAAGTGCGGGGGGCCACCTACAATGAGCAGTTCTTC. The rearrangement links TRBV20-1 to TRBJ2-1; 8 bases align to TRBD2. CDR1 is DFQATT and CDR2 is SNEGSKA in the germline V gene (reference sequence). The CDR3 runs 16 residues. Trimming at V came to 0 bases and at J to 2 bases, leaving 6 bases not matched to a gene.

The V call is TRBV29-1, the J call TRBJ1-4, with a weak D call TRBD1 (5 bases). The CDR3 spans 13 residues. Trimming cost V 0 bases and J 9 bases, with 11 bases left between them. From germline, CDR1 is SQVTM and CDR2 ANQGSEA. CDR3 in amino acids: CSVEDRADKKLFF. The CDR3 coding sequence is TGCAGCGTTGAAGACAGGGCTGATAAAAAACTGTTTTTT.

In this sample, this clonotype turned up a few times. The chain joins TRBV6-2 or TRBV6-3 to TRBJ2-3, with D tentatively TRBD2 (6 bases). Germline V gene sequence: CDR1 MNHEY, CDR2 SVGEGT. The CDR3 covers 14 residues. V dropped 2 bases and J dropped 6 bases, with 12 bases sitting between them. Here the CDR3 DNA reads TGTGCCAGCAGTTACGGGACTTCCCAGGATACGCAGTATTTT. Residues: CASSYGTSQDTQYF.

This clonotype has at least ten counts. The CDR3 is CSVEEQNTQYF. CDR3 in DNA: TGCAGCGTTGAGGAACAGAATACGCAGTATTTT. The chain is built from TRBV29-1 and TRBJ2-3, with D unclear. Trimming left V 3 bases short and J 7 bases short, with 8 bases between. CDR1 is SQVTM and CDR2 is ANQGSEA in the germline V gene. The CDR3 loop spans 11 amino acids.

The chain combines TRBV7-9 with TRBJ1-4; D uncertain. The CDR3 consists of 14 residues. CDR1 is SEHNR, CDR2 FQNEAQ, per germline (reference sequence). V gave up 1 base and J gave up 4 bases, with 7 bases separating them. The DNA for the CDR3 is TGTGCCAGCAGCTTAGGTGACCTTAATGAAAAACTGTTTTTT. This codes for CASSLGDLNEKLFF.

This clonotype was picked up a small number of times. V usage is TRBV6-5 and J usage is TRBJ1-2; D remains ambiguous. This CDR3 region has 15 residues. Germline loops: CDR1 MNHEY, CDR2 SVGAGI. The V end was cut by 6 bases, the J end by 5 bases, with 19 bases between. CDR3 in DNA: TGTGCCAGCAGCCGCTATCTGTCGGATGATTATGGCTACACCTTC. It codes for CASSRYLSDDYGYTF.

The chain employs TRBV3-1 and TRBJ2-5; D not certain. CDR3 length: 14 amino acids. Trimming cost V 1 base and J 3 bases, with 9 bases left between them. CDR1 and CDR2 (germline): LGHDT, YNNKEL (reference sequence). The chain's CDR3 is CASSQGGSEETQYF. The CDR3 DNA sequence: TGTGCCAGCAGCCAAGGGGGTTCTGAAGAGACCCAGTACTTC.

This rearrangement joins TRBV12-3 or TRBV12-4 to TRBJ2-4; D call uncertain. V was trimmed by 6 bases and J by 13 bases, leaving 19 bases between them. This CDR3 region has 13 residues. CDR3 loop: CASSTRTASGQYF. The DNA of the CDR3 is TGTGCCAGCAGCACGAGGACGGCTAGTGGGCAGTACTTC.

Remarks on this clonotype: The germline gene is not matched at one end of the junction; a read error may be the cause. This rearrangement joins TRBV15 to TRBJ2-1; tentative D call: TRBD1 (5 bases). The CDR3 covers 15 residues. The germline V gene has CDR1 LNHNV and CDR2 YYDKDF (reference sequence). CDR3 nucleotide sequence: TGTGCCACCGGACATAGACAGCTTACCTACAATGAGCAGTTATTC. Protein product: CATGHRQLTYNEQLF.